This T cell receptor beta chain was retrieved from a study of blood T cell repertoires in COVID-19. Study overall: PBMCs, B-cell-depleted T cells, or T cells provided the cDNA or gDNA that made up the material.

Produced via immunoSEQ multiplex PCR; TCRdb's table is partial and in-frame only. This sample yields roughly 74,000 clones, of which around 88% are seen a single time; approximately 1.9% belongs to the top ten. The length of the CDR3 is 17 residues. The specimen was peripheral blood. This TCR was sampled from an elderly woman with active or convalescent COVID-19. The chain links TRBV21-1 to TRBJ1-2. TRBV21-1 is tagged as a pseudogene. The CDR3: CASSNPKLPAANYGYTF. In DNA, the CDR3 is TGTGCCAGCAGCAACCCTAAACTGCCCGCTGCTAACTATGGCTACACCTTC.